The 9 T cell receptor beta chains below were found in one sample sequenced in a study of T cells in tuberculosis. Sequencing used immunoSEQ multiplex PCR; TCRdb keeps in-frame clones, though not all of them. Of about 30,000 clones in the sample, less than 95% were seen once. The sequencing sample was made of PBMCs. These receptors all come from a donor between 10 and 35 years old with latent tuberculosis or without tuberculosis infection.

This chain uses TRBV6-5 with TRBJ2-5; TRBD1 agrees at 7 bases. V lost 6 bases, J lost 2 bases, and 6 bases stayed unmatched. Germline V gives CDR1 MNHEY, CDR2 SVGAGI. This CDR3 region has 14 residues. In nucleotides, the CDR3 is TGTGCCAGCAGACCCGACAGGGCACAAGAGACCCAGTACTTC. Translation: CASRPDRAQETQYF.

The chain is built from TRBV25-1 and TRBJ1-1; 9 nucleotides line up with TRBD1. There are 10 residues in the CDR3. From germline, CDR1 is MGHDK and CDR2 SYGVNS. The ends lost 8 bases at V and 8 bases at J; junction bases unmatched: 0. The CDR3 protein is CASGQGEAFF. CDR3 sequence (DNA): TGTGCCAGCGGACAGGGGGAAGCTTTCTTT.

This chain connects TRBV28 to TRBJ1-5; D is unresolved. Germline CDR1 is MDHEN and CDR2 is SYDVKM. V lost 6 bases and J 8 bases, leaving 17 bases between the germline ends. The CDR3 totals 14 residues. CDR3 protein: CASSLIGSLKPQHF. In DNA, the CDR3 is TGTGCCAGCAGCCTCATAGGGAGTTTGAAGCCCCAGCATTTT. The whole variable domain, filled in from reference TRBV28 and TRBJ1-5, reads DVKVTQSSRYLVKRTGEKVFLECVQDMDHENMFWYRQDPGLGLRLIYFSYDVKMKEKGDIPEGYSVSREKKERFSLILESASTNQTSMYLCASSLIGSLKPQHFGDGTRLSIL.

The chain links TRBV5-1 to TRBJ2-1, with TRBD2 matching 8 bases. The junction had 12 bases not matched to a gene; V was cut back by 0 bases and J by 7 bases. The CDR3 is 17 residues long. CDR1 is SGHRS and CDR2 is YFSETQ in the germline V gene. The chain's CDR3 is CASSLVRGGQTSNEQFF. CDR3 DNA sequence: TGCGCCAGCAGCTTGGTTCGGGGGGGTCAAACTTCGAATGAGCAGTTCTTC.

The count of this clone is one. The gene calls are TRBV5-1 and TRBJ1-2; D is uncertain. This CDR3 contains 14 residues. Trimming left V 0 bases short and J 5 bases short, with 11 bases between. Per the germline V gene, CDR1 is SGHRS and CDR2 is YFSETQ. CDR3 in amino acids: CASSLASHGYGYTF. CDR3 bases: TGCGCCAGCAGCTTGGCCTCCCACGGGTATGGCTACACCTTC.

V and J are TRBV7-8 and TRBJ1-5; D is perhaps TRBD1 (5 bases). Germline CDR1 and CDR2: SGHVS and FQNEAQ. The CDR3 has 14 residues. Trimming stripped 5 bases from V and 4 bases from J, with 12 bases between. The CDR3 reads CASSPVGRNQPQHF. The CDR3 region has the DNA TGTGCCAGCAGCCCCGTGGGGCGTAATCAGCCCCAGCATTTT.

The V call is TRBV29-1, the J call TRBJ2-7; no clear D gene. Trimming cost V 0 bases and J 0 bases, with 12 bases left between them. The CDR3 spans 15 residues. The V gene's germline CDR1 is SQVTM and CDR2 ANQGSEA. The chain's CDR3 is CSVEDPFSSSYEQYF. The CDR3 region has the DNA TGCAGCGTTGAAGATCCGTTTTCGAGCTCCTACGAGCAGTACTTC.

The CDR3 reads CASSSPAGVSNEKLFF. DNA for the CDR3: TGTGCCAGCAGCTCCCCGGCGGGGGTCTCGAATGAAAAACTGTTTTTT. This rearrangement joins TRBV7-8 to TRBJ1-4, with D tentatively TRBD1 (5 bases). The CDR3 length is 16 residues. Germline V gene sequence: CDR1 SGHVS, CDR2 FQNEAQ. The ends were cut back, 4 bases at V and 5 bases at J, with 17 bases in the middle.

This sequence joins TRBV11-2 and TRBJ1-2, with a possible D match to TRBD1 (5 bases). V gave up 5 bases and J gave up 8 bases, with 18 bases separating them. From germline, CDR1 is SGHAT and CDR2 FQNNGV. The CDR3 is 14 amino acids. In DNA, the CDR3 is TGTGCCAGCAGCCCAAGCGGGGGGTCCGGGGGCTACACCTTC. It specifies CASSPSGGSGGYTF.